Here is one T cell receptor (beta chain) with its context. Per the germline V gene, CDR1 is MNHEY and CDR2 is SMNVEV (reference sequence). V was pared by 5 bases and J by 8 bases, with 12 bases between. This CDR3 is built from 12 residues. The record originates from a study of cytomegalovirus exposure and HLA in healthy donors. PCR was performed using 60 Vbeta and 13 Jbeta primers. Profiling relied on immunoSEQ multiplex PCR, and the TCRdb table lists in-frame clones only, not all of them. The sample has about 160,000 clones, roughly three quarters seen once. V gene TRBV27 combines with J gene TRBJ1-2; D is perhaps TRBD1 (5 bases). The sequence was obtained from a young man in good health and CMV-seropositive. Material: PBMCs. The CDR3 protein is CASSPDMMGYTF. The DNA of the CDR3 is TGTGCCAGCAGTCCGGACATGATGGGCTACACCTTC.